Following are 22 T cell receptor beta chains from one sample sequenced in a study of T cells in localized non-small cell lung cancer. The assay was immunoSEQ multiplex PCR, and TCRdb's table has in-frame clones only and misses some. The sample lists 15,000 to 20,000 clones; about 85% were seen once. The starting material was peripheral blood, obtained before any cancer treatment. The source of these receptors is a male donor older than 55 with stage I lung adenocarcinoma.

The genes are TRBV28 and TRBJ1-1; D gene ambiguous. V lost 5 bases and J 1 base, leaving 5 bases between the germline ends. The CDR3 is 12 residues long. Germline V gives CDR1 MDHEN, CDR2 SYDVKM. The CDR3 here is CASSLGNTEAFF. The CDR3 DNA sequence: TGTGCCAGCAGTCTCGGGAACACTGAAGCTTTCTTT.

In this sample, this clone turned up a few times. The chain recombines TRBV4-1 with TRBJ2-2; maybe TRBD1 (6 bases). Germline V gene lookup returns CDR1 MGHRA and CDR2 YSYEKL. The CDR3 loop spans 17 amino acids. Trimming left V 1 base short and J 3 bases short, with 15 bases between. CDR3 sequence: CASSQVDLGAYTGELFF. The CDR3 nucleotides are TGCGCCAGCAGCCAAGTTGATTTGGGGGCTTACACCGGGGAGCTGTTTTTT.

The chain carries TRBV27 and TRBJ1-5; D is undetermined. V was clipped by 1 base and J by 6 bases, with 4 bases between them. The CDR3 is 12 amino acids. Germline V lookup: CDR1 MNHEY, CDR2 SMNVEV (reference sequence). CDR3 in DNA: TGTGCCAGCAGTTTATGGGGTCAGCCCCAGCATTTT. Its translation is CASSLWGQPQHF.

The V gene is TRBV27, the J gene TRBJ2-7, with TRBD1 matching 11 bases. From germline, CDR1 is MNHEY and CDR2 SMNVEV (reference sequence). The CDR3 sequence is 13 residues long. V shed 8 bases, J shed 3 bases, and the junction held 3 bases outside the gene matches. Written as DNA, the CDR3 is TGTGCCAGCGTGGGGACAGGGGGCTACGAGCAGTACTTC. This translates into CASVGTGGYEQYF.

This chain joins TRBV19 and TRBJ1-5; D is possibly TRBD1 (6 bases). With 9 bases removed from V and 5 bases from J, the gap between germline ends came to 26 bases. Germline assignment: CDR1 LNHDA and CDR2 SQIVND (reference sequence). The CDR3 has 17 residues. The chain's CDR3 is CASYPPGAEGGYQPQHF. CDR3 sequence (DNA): TGTGCCAGCTATCCCCCGGGGGCCGAAGGTGGCTATCAGCCCCAGCATTTT.

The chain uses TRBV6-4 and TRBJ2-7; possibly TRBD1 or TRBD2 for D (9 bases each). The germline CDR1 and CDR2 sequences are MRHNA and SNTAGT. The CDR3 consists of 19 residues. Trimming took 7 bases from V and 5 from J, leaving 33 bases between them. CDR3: CASIKEGTGRSGRLHEQYF. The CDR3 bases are TGTGCCAGCATCAAGGAGGGGACAGGGCGGAGCGGGAGGCTGCACGAGCAGTACTTC.

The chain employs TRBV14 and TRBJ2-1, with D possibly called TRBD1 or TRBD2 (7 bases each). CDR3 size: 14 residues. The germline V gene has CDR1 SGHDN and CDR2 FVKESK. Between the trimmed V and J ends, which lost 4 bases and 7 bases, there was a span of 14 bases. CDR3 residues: CASSPPGGGNEQFF. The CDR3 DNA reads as TGTGCCAGCAGCCCCCCAGGGGGGGGAAATGAGCAGTTCTTC.

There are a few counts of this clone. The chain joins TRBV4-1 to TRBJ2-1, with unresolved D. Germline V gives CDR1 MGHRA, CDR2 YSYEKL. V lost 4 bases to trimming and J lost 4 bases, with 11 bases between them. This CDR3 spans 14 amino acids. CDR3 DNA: TGCGCCAGCAGCCCCGCTGGAGCTTACAATGAGCAGTTCTTC. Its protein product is CASSPAGAYNEQFF.

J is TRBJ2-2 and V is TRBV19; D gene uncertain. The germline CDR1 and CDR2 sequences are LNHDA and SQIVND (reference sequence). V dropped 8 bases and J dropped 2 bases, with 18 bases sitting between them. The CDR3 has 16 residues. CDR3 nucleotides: TGTGCCAGTCAATCACTCGGAACAGTAAACACCGGGGAGCTGTTTTTT. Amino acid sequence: CASQSLGTVNTGELFF.

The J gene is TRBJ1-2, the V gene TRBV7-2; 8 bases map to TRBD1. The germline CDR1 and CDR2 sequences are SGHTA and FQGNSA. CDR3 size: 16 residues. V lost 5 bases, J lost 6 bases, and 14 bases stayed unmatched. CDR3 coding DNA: TGTGCCAGCAGCCCCAGACCCCTGACAGGGGCGGATGGCTACACCTTC. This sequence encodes CASSPRPLTGADGYTF. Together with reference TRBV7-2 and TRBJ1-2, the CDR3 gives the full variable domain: GAGVSQSPSNKVTEKGKDVELRCDPISGHTALYWYRQSLGQGLEFLIYFQGNSAPDKSGLPSDRFSAERTGGSVSTLTIQRTQQEDSAVYLCASSPRPLTGADGYTFGSGTRLTVV.

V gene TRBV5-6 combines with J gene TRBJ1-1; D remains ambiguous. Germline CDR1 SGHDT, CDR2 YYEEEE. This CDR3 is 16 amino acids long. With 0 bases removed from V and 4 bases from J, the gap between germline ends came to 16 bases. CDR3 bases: TGTGCCAGCAGCTTGGGCCCGCCAAATGCGGCCACTGAAGCTTTCTTT. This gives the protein CASSLGPPNAATEAFF.

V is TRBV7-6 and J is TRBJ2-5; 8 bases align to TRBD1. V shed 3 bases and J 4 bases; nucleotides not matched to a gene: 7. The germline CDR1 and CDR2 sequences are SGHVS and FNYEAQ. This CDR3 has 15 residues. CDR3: CASSFQGASGETQYF. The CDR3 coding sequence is TGTGCCAGCAGCTTCCAGGGGGCCTCGGGAGAGACCCAGTACTTC.

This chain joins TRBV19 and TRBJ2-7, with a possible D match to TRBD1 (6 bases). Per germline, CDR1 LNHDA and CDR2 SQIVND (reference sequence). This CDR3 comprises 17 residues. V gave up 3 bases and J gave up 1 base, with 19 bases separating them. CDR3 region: CASSMGPQGEGSYEQYF. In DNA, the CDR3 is TGTGCCAGTAGTATGGGTCCACAGGGAGAGGGGTCCTACGAGCAGTACTTC.

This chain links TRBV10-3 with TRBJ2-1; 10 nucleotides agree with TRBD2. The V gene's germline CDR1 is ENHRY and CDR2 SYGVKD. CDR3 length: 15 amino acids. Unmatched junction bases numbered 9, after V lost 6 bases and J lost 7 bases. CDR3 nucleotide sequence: TGTGCCATCAGCCAGCTAGCGGGAGAAGAGAATGAGCAGTTCTTC. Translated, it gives CAISQLAGEENEQFF.

The CDR3 DNA sequence: TGTGCCAGCAGTTTAAGGCCGCAAGGCTACAATGAGCAGTTCTTC. It is translated as CASSLRPQGYNEQFF. The chain combines TRBV28 with TRBJ2-1; D remains unclear. This CDR3 has 15 amino acids. The germline CDR1 and CDR2 sequences are MDHEN and SYDVKM. With 2 bases removed from V and 3 bases from J, the gap between germline ends came to 11 bases.

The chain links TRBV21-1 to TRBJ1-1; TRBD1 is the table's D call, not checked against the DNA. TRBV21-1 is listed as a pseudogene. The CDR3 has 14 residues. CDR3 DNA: TGTGCCAGCAGATGTCACACAATTCGCACTGAAGCTTTCTTT. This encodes CASRCHTIRTEAFF.

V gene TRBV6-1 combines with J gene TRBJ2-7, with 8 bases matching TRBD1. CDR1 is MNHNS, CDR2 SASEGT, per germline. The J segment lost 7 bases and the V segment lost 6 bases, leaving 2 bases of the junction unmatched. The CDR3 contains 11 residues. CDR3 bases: TGTGCCAGCAGCAGGGGGCGGGAGCAGTACTTC. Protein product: CASSRGREQYF.

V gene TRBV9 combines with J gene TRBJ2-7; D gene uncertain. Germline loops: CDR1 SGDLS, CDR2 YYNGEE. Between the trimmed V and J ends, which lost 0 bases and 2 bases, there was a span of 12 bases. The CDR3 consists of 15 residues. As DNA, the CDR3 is TGTGCCAGCAGCGTAGAGCTAGGTCGGCCCTACGAGCAGTACTTC. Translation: CASSVELGRPYEQYF.

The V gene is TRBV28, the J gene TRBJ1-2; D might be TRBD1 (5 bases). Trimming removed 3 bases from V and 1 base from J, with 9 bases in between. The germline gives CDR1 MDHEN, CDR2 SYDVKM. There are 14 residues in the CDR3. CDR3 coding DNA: TGTGCCAGCAGTTTGGGGGGGGATAACTATGGCTACACCTTC. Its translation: CASSLGGDNYGYTF.

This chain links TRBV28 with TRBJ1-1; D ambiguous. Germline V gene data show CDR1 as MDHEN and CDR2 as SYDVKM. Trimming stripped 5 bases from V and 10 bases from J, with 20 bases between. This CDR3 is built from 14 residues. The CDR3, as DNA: TGTGCCAGCAGTCCTACGATACCCGCTAGGCCAGCTTTCTTT. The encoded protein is CASSPTIPARPAFF.

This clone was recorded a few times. The CDR3 DNA follows: TGTGCCAGCAGCTCCGGGACTGCCACAGATACGCAGTATTTT. This codes for CASSSGTATDTQYF. This chain connects TRBV6-4 to TRBJ2-3, with TRBD2 as a possible D gene (6 bases). Germline-derived CDR1 and CDR2 are MRHNA and SNTAGT. The CDR3 totals 14 residues. The ends were cut back, 6 bases at V and 2 bases at J, with 12 bases in the middle.

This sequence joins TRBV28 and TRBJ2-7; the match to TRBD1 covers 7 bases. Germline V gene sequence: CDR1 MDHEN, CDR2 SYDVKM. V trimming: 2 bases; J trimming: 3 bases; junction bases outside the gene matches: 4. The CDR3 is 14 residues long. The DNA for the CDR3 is TGTGCCAGCAGTTTAGACAGGGTGTACTACGAGCAGTACTTC. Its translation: CASSLDRVYYEQYF.